This TCR beta chain was identified in a study of human T cells and chemical hapten exposure. Study-level background: Patients received weekly diphenylcyclopropenone doses to the scalp throughout the approximately 24-week study. Affected patients, primarily female, had alopecia areata, totalis or universalis.

In the original workflow: Sample TCR counts, which ranged from about 20,000 to 700,000, had a median of around 96,000. TCRdb redid the calling of the RACE reads with MiXCR, one entry per CDR3 protein. The V and J calls shown here were made by TCRdb, not taken from the authors' results. Found here are more than 95,000 distinct CDR3 sequences, 25% to 35% of them singletons; the top ten hold about a tenth. Study-level results: Patch test score was positively correlated with the counts of PT1 expanded TCRs.

This clonotype was found a few times. What it binds is not known. Time point specified: patch test 3, about 24 weeks after DPC sensitization. The treatment was: therapeutic diphenylcyclopropenone sensitization with weekly scalp DPC. Sequenced material: whole blood, taken in connection with sensitization to the hapten diphenylcyclopropenone (DPC). This sequence originates from a man aged 40-49 years with alopecia areata. Some clones in this sample may be carry-over from other donors' samples.

CDR3 sequence: CAIKGLDTDTQYF. CDR3 in DNA: TGTGCCATCAAGGGACTCGACACAGATACGCAGTATTTT. The chain joins TRBV10-3 to TRBJ2-3; D is perhaps TRBD2 (6 bases). The CDR3 spans 13 residues. Germline CDR1 ENHRY, CDR2 SYGVKD. V gave up 7 bases and J gave up 2 bases, with 10 bases separating them.